The T cell receptor beta chain under discussion was sequenced for a study of human T cells and chemical hapten exposure. This clonotype came up many times. Unfractionated whole blood yielded total RNA. Unique molecular identifiers were linked by the library to individual cDNA molecules. TCRdb ran MiXCR on the 5' RACE reads and lists one entry per CDR3 protein. The sample has approximately 140,000 distinct CDR3 sequences, around 4.1% seen once. Germline values: CDR1 SGHVS, CDR2 FQNEAQ. CDR3 length equals 17 residues. Unmatched junction bases numbered 8, after V lost 2 bases and J lost 1 base. This receptor was taken from a female donor in good health. V gene TRBV7-8 combines with J gene TRBJ2-5, with 9 bases that match TRBD2. CDR3 bases: TGTGCCAGCAGCTTAACCTTACTAGCGGGTCTCCAAGAGACCCAGTACTTC. It specifies CASSLTLLAGLQETQYF.